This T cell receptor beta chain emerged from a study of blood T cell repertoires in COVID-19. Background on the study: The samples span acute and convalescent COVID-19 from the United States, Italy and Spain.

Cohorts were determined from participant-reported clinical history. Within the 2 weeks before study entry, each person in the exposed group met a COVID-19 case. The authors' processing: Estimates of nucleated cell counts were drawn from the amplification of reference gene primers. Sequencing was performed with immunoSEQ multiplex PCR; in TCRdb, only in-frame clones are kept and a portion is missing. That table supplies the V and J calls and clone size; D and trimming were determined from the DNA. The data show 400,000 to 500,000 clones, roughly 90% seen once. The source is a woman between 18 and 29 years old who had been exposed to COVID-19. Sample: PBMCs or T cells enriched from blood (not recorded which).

CDR3 protein: CASSDHSPSSYNEQFF. DNA of the CDR3: TGCGCCAGCAGTGATCACTCCCCGAGCTCCTACAATGAGCAGTTCTTC. The chain recombines TRBV10-1 with TRBJ2-1; no clear D. Germline-derived CDR1 and CDR2 are WNHNN and SYGVQD (reference sequence). The germline V and J ends were trimmed by 3 bases and 0 bases, with 12 bases remaining between them. The CDR3 covers 16 residues.